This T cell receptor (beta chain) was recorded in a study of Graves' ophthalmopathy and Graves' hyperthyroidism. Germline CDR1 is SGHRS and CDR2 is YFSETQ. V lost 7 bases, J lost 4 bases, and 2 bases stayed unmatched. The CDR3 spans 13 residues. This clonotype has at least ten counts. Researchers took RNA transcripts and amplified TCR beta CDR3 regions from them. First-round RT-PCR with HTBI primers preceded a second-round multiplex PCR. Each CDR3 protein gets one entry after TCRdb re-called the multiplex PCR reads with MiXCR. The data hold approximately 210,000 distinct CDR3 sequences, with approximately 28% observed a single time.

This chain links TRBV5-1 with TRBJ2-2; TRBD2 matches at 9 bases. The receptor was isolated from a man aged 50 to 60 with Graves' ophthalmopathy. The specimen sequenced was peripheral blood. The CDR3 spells CASRAGGTGELFF. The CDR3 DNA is TGCGCCAGCCGAGCGGGAGGCACCGGGGAGCTGTTTTTT.